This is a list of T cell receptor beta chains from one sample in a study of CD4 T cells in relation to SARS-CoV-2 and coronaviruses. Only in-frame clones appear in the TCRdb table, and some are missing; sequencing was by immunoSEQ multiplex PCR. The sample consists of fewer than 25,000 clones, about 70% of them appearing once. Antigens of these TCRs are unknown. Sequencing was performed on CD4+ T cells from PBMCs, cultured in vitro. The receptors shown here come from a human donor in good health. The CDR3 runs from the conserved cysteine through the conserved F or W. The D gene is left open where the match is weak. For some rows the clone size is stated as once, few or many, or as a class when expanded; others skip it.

CDR3aa: CASSRLAGLYEQYF
CDR3nt: TGTGCCAGCAGTCGCCTAGCGGGTCTCTACGAGCAGTACTTC
abundance: -
v_gene: TRBV2
j_gene: TRBJ2-7
d_gene: TRBD2

CDR3aa: CASSLSEARTGYTF
CDR3nt: TGTGCCAGCAGTTTATCGGAGGCCCGGACTGGCTACACCTTC
abundance: medium-sized
v_gene: TRBV6-2/TRBV6-3
j_gene: TRBJ1-2
d_gene: -

CDR3aa: CASSYSFTPNLPYF
CDR3nt: TGTGCCAGCAGTTACTCGTTTACTCCGAATTTGCCGTACTTC
abundance: -
v_gene: TRBV6-2/TRBV6-3
j_gene: TRBJ2-7
d_gene: -

CDR3aa: CASSPRGYGYTF
CDR3nt: TGTGCCAGCAGTCCCAGGGGGTATGGCTACACCTTC
abundance: -
v_gene: TRBV6-2/TRBV6-3
j_gene: TRBJ1-2
d_gene: TRBD1

CDR3aa: CASGLVLAGQVSEQYF
CDR3nt: TGTGCTAGTGGTTTGGTACTGGCAGGTCAGGTCTCCGAGCAGTACTTC
abundance: -
v_gene: TRBV12-5
j_gene: TRBJ2-7
d_gene: -

CDR3aa: CASSLTGTGEAFF
CDR3nt: TGTGCCAGCAGCCTTACCGGGACAGGGGAGGCTTTCTTT
abundance: -
v_gene: TRBV9
j_gene: TRBJ1-1
d_gene: TRBD1

CDR3aa: CALDAGTNEKLFF
CDR3nt: TGTGCCTTAGATGCGGGAACTAATGAAAAACTGTTTTTT
abundance: -
v_gene: TRBV30
j_gene: TRBJ1-4
d_gene: -

CDR3aa: CASSSSTGGSEKLFF
CDR3nt: TGTGCCAGCAGCTCCTCGACAGGAGGTTCTGAAAAACTGTTTTTT
abundance: -
v_gene: TRBV9
j_gene: TRBJ1-4
d_gene: -

CDR3aa: CASSYISEQFF
CDR3nt: TGTGCCAGCAGTTACATTTCTGAGCAGTTCTTC
abundance: -
v_gene: TRBV6-6
j_gene: TRBJ2-1
d_gene: -

CDR3aa: CASSSLQGGTLEQYF
CDR3nt: TGCGCCAGCAGCTCCCTCCAGGGGGGAACGCTCGAGCAGTACTTC
abundance: few
v_gene: TRBV5-1
j_gene: TRBJ2-7
d_gene: -

CDR3aa: CASSFSRFGGRGTGELFF
CDR3nt: TGTGCCAGCAGCTTTTCCCGCTTTGGCGGGAGGGGCACCGGGGAGCTGTTTTTT
abundance: few
v_gene: TRBV5-5
j_gene: TRBJ2-2
d_gene: TRBD2

CDR3aa: CASSPQSGSSYNEQFF
CDR3nt: TGTGCCAGCAGCCCACAGAGCGGGAGCTCCTACAATGAGCAGTTCTTC
abundance: -
v_gene: TRBV7-2
j_gene: TRBJ2-1
d_gene: TRBD2

CDR3aa: CASSDYQTANQPQHF
CDR3nt: TGTGCCAGCAGCGACTACCAGACAGCCAATCAGCCCCAGCATTTT
abundance: -
v_gene: TRBV6-2/TRBV6-3
j_gene: TRBJ1-5
d_gene: -

CDR3aa: CASSLQQGSHTEAFF
CDR3nt: TGTGCCAGCAGCCTCCAACAGGGATCGCACACTGAAGCTTTCTTT
abundance: -
v_gene: TRBV7-2
j_gene: TRBJ1-1
d_gene: -

CDR3aa: CAWTRLRGTNYGYTF
CDR3nt: TGTGCCTGGACCCGGCTAAGGGGGACTAACTATGGCTACACCTTC
abundance: once
v_gene: TRBV30
j_gene: TRBJ1-2
d_gene: -

CDR3aa: CASSLSGTSGNTQYF
CDR3nt: TGTGCCAGCAGCTTAAGCGGGACTAGCGGGAACACGCAGTATTTT
abundance: -
v_gene: TRBV7-3
j_gene: TRBJ2-3
d_gene: TRBD2

CDR3aa: CASSSGQLSEKLFF
CDR3nt: TGCGCCAGCAGCTCAGGACAGCTTAGTGAAAAACTGTTTTTT
abundance: -
v_gene: TRBV5-1
j_gene: TRBJ1-4
d_gene: -

CDR3aa: CAWDGASGRFEQYF
CDR3nt: TGTGCCTGGGACGGCGCTAGCGGGAGATTCGAGCAGTACTTC
abundance: -
v_gene: TRBV30
j_gene: TRBJ2-7
d_gene: TRBD2

CDR3aa: CASPGHLVNTEAFF
CDR3nt: TGTGCCAGCCCAGGACACCTAGTAAACACTGAAGCTTTCTTT
abundance: once
v_gene: TRBV6-5
j_gene: TRBJ1-1
d_gene: -

CDR3aa: CASSQNSFSYNEQFF
CDR3nt: TGTGCCAGCAGCCAAAATTCGTTCTCCTACAATGAGCAGTTCTTC
abundance: -
v_gene: TRBV3-1/TRBV3-2
j_gene: TRBJ2-1
d_gene: -

CDR3aa: CASGLVLAGGYNEQFF
CDR3nt: TGTGCTAGTGGTTTGGTACTAGCGGGGGGTTACAATGAGCAGTTCTTC
abundance: -
v_gene: TRBV12-5
j_gene: TRBJ2-1
d_gene: TRBD2

CDR3aa: CASRIPGRKSGANVLTF
CDR3nt: TGTGCCAGCAGGATACCGGGACGAAAGTCTGGGGCCAACGTCCTGACTTTC
abundance: -
v_gene: TRBV11-2
j_gene: TRBJ2-6
d_gene: -

CDR3aa: CASSQDRGSYGELFF
CDR3nt: TGCGCCAGCAGCCAAGATCGAGGCAGTTACGGGGAGCTGTTTTTT
abundance: -
v_gene: TRBV4-3
j_gene: TRBJ2-2
d_gene: -

CDR3aa: CASSYMQGRRNTIYF
CDR3nt: TGTGCCAGCAGTTACATGCAGGGGAGGAGAAACACCATATATTTT
abundance: -
v_gene: TRBV6-6
j_gene: TRBJ1-3
d_gene: -